A single sample is the source of the 25 T cell receptor beta chains below, sequenced in a study of shared T cell receptors in the human thymus. The protocol was immunoSEQ multiplex PCR, while the TCRdb copy is restricted to in-frame clones and leaves out a portion. The table records hundreds of thousands of clones, around 93% of them present only once. Sample: thymocytes. These receptors were taken from a human donor.

The chain combines TRBV5-4 with TRBJ2-2; TRBD2 is a possible D gene (6 bases). V dropped 3 bases and J dropped 4 bases, with 16 bases sitting between them. CDR3 length: 16 residues. The germline V gene encodes CDR1 SGHNT and CDR2 YYREEE (reference sequence). The CDR3 loop reads CASSSIRDGGTGELFF. The CDR3 DNA follows: TGTGCCAGCAGCTCAATCCGGGACGGGGGCACCGGGGAGCTGTTTTTT.

The CDR3 loop is CASSPSGTGRLAKNIQYF. CDR3 nucleotide sequence: TGTGCCAGTAGTCCCTCCGGGACCGGGCGGCTAGCCAAAAACATTCAGTACTTC. The genes are TRBV19 and TRBJ2-4; the D call may be TRBD1 or TRBD2 (5 bases each). The CDR3 runs to 18 residues. Germline V gene data show CDR1 as LNHDA and CDR2 as SQIVND (reference sequence). Trimming took 5 bases from V and 0 from J, leaving 20 bases between them.

On this clone: Within the sample, other DNA sequences also encode this same CDR3. The chain links TRBV5-6 to TRBJ2-7; D gene unclear. CDR3 length: 13 amino acids. Trimming removed 2 bases from V and 4 bases from J, with 10 bases in between. The germline V gene encodes CDR1 SGHDT and CDR2 YYEEEE. The CDR3 DNA is TGTGCCAGCAGCTTCGGCAGTACGTACGAGCAGTACTTC. This sequence encodes CASSFGSTYEQYF.

The chain uses TRBV20-1 and TRBJ2-3; D remains ambiguous. V dropped 3 bases and J dropped 2 bases, with 3 bases sitting between them. This CDR3 comprises 11 residues. Germline CDR1 is DFQATT and CDR2 is SNEGSKA (reference sequence). The CDR3: CSASLTDTQYF. In DNA form, the CDR3 reads TGCAGTGCTAGTCTCACAGATACGCAGTATTTT.

This chain connects TRBV6-1 to TRBJ2-3, with 9 bases fitting TRBD1. The CDR3 extends over 15 amino acids. CDR1 and CDR2 from the germline V gene are MNHNS and SASEGT. V trimming: 7 bases; J trimming: 3 bases; junction bases outside the gene matches: 8. DNA for the CDR3: TGTGCCAGCAATTGGGACAGGGATAGGACAGATACGCAGTATTTT. This codes for CASNWDRDRTDTQYF.

This clone was seen once. The chain uses TRBV30 and TRBJ2-7; D unclear. The CDR3 totals 17 residues. The ends were cut back, 0 bases at V and 5 bases at J, with 23 bases in the middle. CDR1 GTSNPN and CDR2 SVGIG come from the germline V gene (reference sequence). CDR3 region: CAWSVRVTPTFGDEQYF. CDR3 coding DNA: TGTGCCTGGAGTGTACGGGTGACACCAACCTTCGGCGACGAGCAGTACTTC.

V gene TRBV19 combines with J gene TRBJ2-7, with 9 nucleotides matching TRBD2. This CDR3 contains 14 residues. Germline CDR1 reads LNHDA; CDR2 reads SQIVND (reference sequence). J gave up 6 bases and V 6 bases, and 9 bases lay outside the gene matches. The CDR3 nucleotides read TGTGCCAGTAGCGAACTAGCGGGCCCCCTCGAGCAGTACTTC. It codes for CASSELAGPLEQYF.

The sample holds one count of this clone. The rearrangement joins TRBV7-9 to TRBJ1-5; TRBD1 matches at 10 bases. With 3 bases clipped from V and 1 base from J, the junction kept 12 bases outside the gene matches. Looked up from germline, CDR1 is SEHNR and CDR2 is FQNEAQ (reference sequence). There are 19 residues in the CDR3. The CDR3 coding sequence is TGTGCCAGCAGCTTCCGGGACAGGGGCGATCCTATCAGCAATCAGCCCCAGCATTTT. The encoded protein is CASSFRDRGDPISNQPQHF.

The chain carries TRBV19 and TRBJ1-2; TRBD1 aligns across 8 bases. The ends lost 9 bases at V and 5 bases at J; junction bases unmatched: 8. This CDR3 region has 13 residues. CDR1 and CDR2 (germline): LNHDA, SQIVND (reference sequence). The chain's CDR3 is CASKGQATYGYTF. The CDR3, as DNA: TGTGCCAGCAAGGGACAGGCTACTTATGGCTACACCTTC.

This rearrangement joins TRBV2 to TRBJ2-1; 13 bases match TRBD2. The CDR3 length is 17 residues. V trimming: 6 bases; J trimming: 4 bases; junction bases outside the gene matches: 9. Germline V CDR1 and CDR2: SNHLY, FYNNEI. The CDR3 DNA is TGTGCCAGCAGACTAGCGGGAGGGCCCTGGAGGTACAATGAGCAGTTCTTC. Amino acids: CASRLAGGPWRYNEQFF. Looking up the rest from reference TRBV2 and TRBJ2-1 gives the full variable domain: EPEVTQTPSHQVTQMGQEVILRCVPISNHLYFYWYRQILGQKVEFLVSFYNNEISEKSEIFDDQFSVERPDGSNFTLKIRSTKLEDSAMYFCASRLAGGPWRYNEQFFGPGTRLTVL.

The chain has TRBV10-2 and TRBJ2-1; 11 nucleotides agree with TRBD2. This CDR3 is 16 amino acids long. Trimming removed 7 bases from V and 1 base from J; junction bases left unmatched: 6. Per germline, CDR1 WSHSY and CDR2 SAAADI. CDR3 bases: TGCGCCAGCACTAGCGGGAGGTTGGGGTCCTACAATGAGCAGTTCTTC. Translating it yields CASTSGRLGSYNEQFF.

The rearrangement uses TRBV27 and TRBJ2-5; TRBD2 aligns across 11 bases. The CDR3 has 20 residues. Germline V gene sequence: CDR1 MNHEY, CDR2 SMNVEV (reference sequence). Germline trimming cut 2 bases from V and 7 bases from J; bases unmatched to any gene: 21. The CDR3 DNA is TGTGCCAGCAGTTTACCCCCGATCGGGGGTAGCGGGAGGGCCTCGGGGACCCAGTACTTC. Protein sequence: CASSLPPIGGSGRASGTQYF.

The rearrangement joins TRBV6-6 to TRBJ2-3; TRBD2 aligns across 10 bases. From germline, CDR1 is MNHNY and CDR2 SVGAGI (reference sequence). The J segment lost 2 bases and the V segment lost 7 bases, leaving 9 bases of the junction unmatched. The CDR3 sequence is 16 residues long. The DNA of the CDR3 is TGTGCCAGCATTACCGTAGCGGGGGGTACCACAGATACGCAGTATTTT. This codes for CASITVAGGTTDTQYF.

The V and J genes are TRBV19 and TRBJ2-1; 8 bases map to TRBD1. J gave up 5 bases and V 8 bases, and 17 bases lay outside the gene matches. Per the germline V gene, CDR1 is LNHDA and CDR2 is SQIVND (reference sequence). The CDR3 runs 17 residues. The CDR3 here is CASGGQGRFRRNNEQFF. The CDR3 nucleotides read TGTGCCAGTGGCGGACAGGGCCGCTTTCGTCGAAACAATGAGCAGTTCTTC.

This chain uses TRBV4-3 with TRBJ2-3; 8 bases agree with TRBD2. J was trimmed by 3 bases and V by 5 bases; bases with no gene match: 16. This CDR3 has 18 residues. Looked up from germline, CDR1 is LGHNA and CDR2 is YSLEER. This CDR3 is CASSTHQFGTSGTDTQYF. Written as DNA, the CDR3 is TGCGCCAGCAGCACACACCAGTTCGGGACTAGTGGGACAGATACGCAGTATTTT.

This rearrangement joins TRBV30 to TRBJ2-1, with D maybe TRBD1 (5 bases). Germline V gives CDR1 GTSNPN, CDR2 SVGIG (reference sequence). The V end lost 0 bases, the J end lost 5 bases, and 8 bases lay between the germline ends. This CDR3 has 13 residues. CDR3 coding DNA: TGTGCCTGGAGTGTACAGGACCACAATGAGCAGTTCTTC. Translation: CAWSVQDHNEQFF.

This sequence joins TRBV19 and TRBJ2-7; 14 nucleotides line up with TRBD2. This CDR3 has 16 residues. The V gene's germline CDR1 is LNHDA and CDR2 SQIVND (reference sequence). Trimming cost V 5 bases and J 3 bases; bases outside gene matches: 6. The CDR3 DNA reads as TGTGCCAGTAGTGCGGGGACTAGCGGGAGATACTACGAGCAGTACTTC. This encodes CASSAGTSGRYYEQYF.

Only a few counts were recorded for this clone. The chain carries TRBV4-2 and TRBJ2-7; D possibly uses TRBD1 or TRBD2 (5 bases each). The CDR3 has 14 residues. V shed 0 bases and J shed 1 base, with 7 bases lying between them. Germline loops: CDR1 LGHNA, CDR2 YNFKEQ. The CDR3 loop reads CASSQDWGSYEQYF. The CDR3 region has the DNA TGTGCCAGCAGCCAAGATTGGGGGTCCTACGAGCAGTACTTC.

In the case of this clone: At one boundary the junction diverges from the germline segment, which might be a read error. The identical CDR3 is also encoded by other nucleotide sequences in the sample. The rearrangement joins TRBV19 to TRBJ1-2, with no clear D. Germline CDR1 is LNHDA and CDR2 is SQIVND (reference sequence). CDR3 length: 9 residues. The CDR3 bases are TGCGCTGGGCCTCATGGCTACACCTTC. It yields the protein CAGPHGYTF.

The gene calls are TRBV7-3 and TRBJ2-1; 8 positions agree with TRBD2. V shed 6 bases, J shed 4 bases, and the junction held 5 bases outside the gene matches. This CDR3 has 14 amino acids. The V gene's germline CDR1 is SGHTA and CDR2 FQGTGA. The CDR3 nucleotides read TGTGCCAGCAGTAATTTAGCGGGATACAATGAGCAGTTCTTC. It encodes CASSNLAGYNEQFF.

This clone has only a few counts. The chain combines TRBV28 with TRBJ2-1, with D maybe TRBD2 (5 bases). Germline assignment: CDR1 MDHEN and CDR2 SYDVKM. Trimming shortened V by 5 bases and J by 2 bases, and 19 bases separated the two germline ends. This CDR3 is 17 amino acids long. CDR3 region: CASSPPEAAPAYNEQFF. DNA for the CDR3: TGTGCCAGCAGTCCCCCGGAGGCGGCGCCAGCCTACAATGAGCAGTTCTTC.

This clone was counted once. The rearrangement links TRBV18 to TRBJ2-6; D call uncertain. This CDR3 is 17 amino acids long. Germline V CDR1 and CDR2: KGHSH, LQKENI. The V gene lost 3 bases and the J gene lost 4 bases, with 16 bases spanning the gap. The CDR3 bases are TGTGCCAGCTCACCTTTCAGGCCCCCGCGGGGGGCCAACGTCCTGACTTTC. It codes for CASSPFRPPRGANVLTF.

The CDR3 is CASSKLWGRETQYF. The CDR3 coding sequence is TGTGCCAGCTCCAAGTTGTGGGGAAGAGAGACCCAGTACTTC. V is TRBV6-5 and J is TRBJ2-5; D remains unclear. CDR1 MNHEY and CDR2 SVGAGI come from the germline V gene. Trimming pared 8 bases from V and 4 bases from J, leaving 17 bases between. The CDR3 is 14 amino acids.

V usage is TRBV4-1 and J usage is TRBJ2-5; TRBD2 aligns across 15 bases. Germline assignment: CDR1 MGHRA and CDR2 YSYEKL. This CDR3 region has 18 residues. Trimming removed 4 bases from V and 1 base from J; junction bases left unmatched: 7. CDR3 DNA: TGCGCCAGCAGCCCTCCGGGACTAGCGGGAGGACTCCAAGAGACCCAGTACTTC. The encoded protein is CASSPPGLAGGLQETQYF.

This sequence joins TRBV23-1 and TRBJ2-7, with no clear D. TRBV23-1 is known as an ORF, though its function is uncertain. The CDR3 sequence is 14 residues long. V shed 4 bases and J shed 3 bases, with 13 bases lying between them. The CDR3 bases are TGCGCCAGCAGTCGCAGGAGAATTCACTACGAGCAGTACTTC. Protein: CASSRRRIHYEQYF.